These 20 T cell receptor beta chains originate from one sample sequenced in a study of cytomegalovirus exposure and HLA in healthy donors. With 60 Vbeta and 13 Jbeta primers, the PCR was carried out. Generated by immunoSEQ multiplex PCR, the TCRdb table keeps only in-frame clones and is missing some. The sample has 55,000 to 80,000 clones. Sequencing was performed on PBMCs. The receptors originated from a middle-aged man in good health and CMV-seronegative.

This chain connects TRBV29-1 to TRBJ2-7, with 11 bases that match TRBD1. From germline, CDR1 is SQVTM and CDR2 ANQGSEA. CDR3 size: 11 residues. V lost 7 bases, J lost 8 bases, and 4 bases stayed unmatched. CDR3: CSGGTGGKQYF. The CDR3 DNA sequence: TGCAGCGGGGGGACAGGGGGGAAGCAGTACTTC.

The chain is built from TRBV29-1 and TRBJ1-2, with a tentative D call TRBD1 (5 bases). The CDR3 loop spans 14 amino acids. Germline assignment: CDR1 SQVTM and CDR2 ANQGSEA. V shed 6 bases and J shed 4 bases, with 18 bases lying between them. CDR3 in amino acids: CSVRAGDLGYGYTF. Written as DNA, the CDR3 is TGCAGCGTCCGGGCGGGGGACCTAGGCTATGGCTACACCTTC.

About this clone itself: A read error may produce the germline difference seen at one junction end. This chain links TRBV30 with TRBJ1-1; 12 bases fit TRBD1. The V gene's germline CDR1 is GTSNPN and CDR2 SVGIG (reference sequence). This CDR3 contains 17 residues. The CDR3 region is CAWSPGTGGAPDTEDFF. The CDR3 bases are TGTGCCTGGAGCCCCGGGACAGGGGGCGCCCCGGACACTGAAGATTTCTTT.

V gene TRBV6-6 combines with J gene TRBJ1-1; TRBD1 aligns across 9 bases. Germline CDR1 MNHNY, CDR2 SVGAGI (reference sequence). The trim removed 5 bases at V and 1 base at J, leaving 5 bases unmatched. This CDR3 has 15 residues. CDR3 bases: TGTGCCAGCAGTAAAGAACAGGGGGCGAACACTGAAGCTTTCTTT. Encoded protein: CASSKEQGANTEAFF.

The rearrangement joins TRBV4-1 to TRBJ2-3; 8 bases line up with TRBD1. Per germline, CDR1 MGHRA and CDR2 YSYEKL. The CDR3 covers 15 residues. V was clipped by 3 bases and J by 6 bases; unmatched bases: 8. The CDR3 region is CASSHPGQGRDTQYF. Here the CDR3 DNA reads TGCGCCAGCAGCCATCCTGGACAGGGTCGGGATACGCAGTATTTT.

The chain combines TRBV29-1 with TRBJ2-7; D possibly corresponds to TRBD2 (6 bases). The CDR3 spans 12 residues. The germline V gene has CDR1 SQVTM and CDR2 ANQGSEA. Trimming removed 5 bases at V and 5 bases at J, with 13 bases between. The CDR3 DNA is TGCAGCGTTTTCGCGGGGATCAACGAGCAGTACTTC. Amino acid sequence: CSVFAGINEQYF.

DNA for the CDR3: TGTGCCAGCAGTGACAGGGGGAGGCCAGATACGCAGTATTTT. Encoded protein: CASSDRGRPDTQYF. The J gene is TRBJ2-3, the V gene TRBV2; TRBD1 might be the D (7 bases). The CDR3 spans 14 residues. The V gene lost 3 bases and the J gene lost 4 bases, with 11 bases spanning the gap. Germline-derived CDR1 and CDR2 are SNHLY and FYNNEI.

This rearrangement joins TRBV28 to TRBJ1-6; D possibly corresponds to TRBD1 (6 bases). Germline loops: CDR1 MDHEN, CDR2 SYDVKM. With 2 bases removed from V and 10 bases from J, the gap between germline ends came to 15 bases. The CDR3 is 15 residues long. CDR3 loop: CASSLVSRGASPLHF. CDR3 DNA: TGTGCCAGCAGTTTAGTGAGCAGGGGCGCCTCACCCCTCCACTTT.

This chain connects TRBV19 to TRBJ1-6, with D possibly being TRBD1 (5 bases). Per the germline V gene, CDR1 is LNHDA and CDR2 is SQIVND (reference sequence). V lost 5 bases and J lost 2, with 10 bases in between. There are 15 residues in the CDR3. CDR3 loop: CASSGTGAYNSPLHF. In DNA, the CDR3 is TGTGCCAGTAGTGGTACAGGAGCCTATAATTCACCCCTCCACTTT.

The CDR3, as DNA: TGTGCCAGCAGCTCCACCTTAAGCGGGGGGGTCCGGGATACGCAGTATTTT. It codes for CASSSTLSGGVRDTQYF. The chain joins TRBV5-5 to TRBJ2-3; 10 bases are shared with TRBD2. Germline V gives CDR1 SGHKS, CDR2 YYEKEE (reference sequence). The V segment lost 3 bases and the J segment 6 bases; nucleotides outside the gene matches: 13. This CDR3 comprises 17 residues.

CDR3 protein: CASSQLSGVGAGNTIYF. For the CDR3, the DNA is TGTGCCAGCAGCCAACTCTCAGGGGTCGGGGCTGGAAACACCATATATTTT. The V call is TRBV14, the J call TRBJ1-3; tentative D call: TRBD1 (6 bases). Trimming took off 2 bases at V and 2 bases at J, with 16 bases between the two ends. The CDR3 runs to 17 residues. Germline V gives CDR1 SGHDN, CDR2 FVKESK.

The CDR3, as DNA: TGTGCCAGCATGGAAGACAGGGGGCCCCCAGACTACGAGCAGTACTTC. This gives the protein CASMEDRGPPDYEQYF. This rearrangement joins TRBV5-7 to TRBJ2-7, with 10 bases that match TRBD1. TRBV5-7 is noted as an ORF with a role that remains uncertain. This CDR3 region has 16 residues. The V and J ends lost 6 bases and 3 bases, in that order; junction bases with no gene match: 12.

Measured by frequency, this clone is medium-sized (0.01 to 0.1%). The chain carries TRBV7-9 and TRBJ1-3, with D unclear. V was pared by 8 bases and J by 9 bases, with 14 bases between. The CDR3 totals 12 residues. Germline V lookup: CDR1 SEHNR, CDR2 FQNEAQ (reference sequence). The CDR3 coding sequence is TGTGCCAGCGCTCTAGACCCCCGCACCATATATTTT. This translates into CASALDPRTIYF.

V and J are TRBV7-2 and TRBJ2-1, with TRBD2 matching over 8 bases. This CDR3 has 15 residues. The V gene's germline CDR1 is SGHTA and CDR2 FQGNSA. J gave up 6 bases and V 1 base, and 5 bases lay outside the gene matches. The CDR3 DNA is TGTGCCAGCAGCTTAGAGCGGGAGCCGAGCAATGAGCAGTTCTTC. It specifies CASSLEREPSNEQFF.

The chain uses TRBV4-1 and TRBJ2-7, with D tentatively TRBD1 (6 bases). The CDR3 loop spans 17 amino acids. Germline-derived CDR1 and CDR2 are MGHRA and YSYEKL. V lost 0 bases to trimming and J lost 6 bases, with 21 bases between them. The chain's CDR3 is CASSQERASQRGGEQYF. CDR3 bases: TGCGCCAGCAGCCAAGAAAGAGCGAGTCAGAGAGGGGGCGAGCAGTACTTC.

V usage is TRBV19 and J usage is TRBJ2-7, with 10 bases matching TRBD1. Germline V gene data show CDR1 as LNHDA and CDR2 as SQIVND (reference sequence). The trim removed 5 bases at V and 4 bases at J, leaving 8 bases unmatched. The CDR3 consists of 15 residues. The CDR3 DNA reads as TGTGCCAGTAGTTCTCCGACAGGGGGCAGGTACGAGCAGTACTTC. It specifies CASSSPTGGRYEQYF.

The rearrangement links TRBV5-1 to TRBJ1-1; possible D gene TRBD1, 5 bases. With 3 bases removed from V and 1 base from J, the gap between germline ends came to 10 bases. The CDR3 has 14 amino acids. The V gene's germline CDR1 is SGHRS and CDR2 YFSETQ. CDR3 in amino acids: CASSWGGSNTEAFF. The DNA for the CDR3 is TGCGCCAGCAGCTGGGGGGGGTCGAACACTGAAGCTTTCTTT.

The chain's CDR3 is CASSSQTGGNYGYTF. The CDR3 DNA sequence: TGTGCCAGTAGTAGCCAGACAGGGGGGAACTATGGCTACACCTTC. This chain joins TRBV19 and TRBJ1-2; TRBD1 agrees at 9 bases. Trimming cost V 4 bases and J 2 bases; bases outside gene matches: 5. CDR3 length: 15 amino acids. CDR1 and CDR2 (germline): LNHDA, SQIVND (reference sequence).

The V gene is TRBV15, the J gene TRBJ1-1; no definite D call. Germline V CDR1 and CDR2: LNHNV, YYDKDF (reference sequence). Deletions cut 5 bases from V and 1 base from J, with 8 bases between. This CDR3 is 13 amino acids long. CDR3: CATSSRPNTEAFF. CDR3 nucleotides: TGTGCCACCAGCTCCAGGCCGAACACTGAAGCTTTCTTT.

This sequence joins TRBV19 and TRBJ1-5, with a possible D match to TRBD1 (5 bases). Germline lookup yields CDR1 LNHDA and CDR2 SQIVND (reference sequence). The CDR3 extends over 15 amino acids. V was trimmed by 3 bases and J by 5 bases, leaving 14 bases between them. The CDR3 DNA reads TGTGCCAGTAGTATCAGAAGGGGCGACCATCAGCCCCAGCATTTT. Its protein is CASSIRRGDHQPQHF. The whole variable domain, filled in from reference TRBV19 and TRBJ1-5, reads DGGITQSPKYLFRKEGQNVTLSCEQNLNHDAMYWYRQDPGQGLRLIYYSQIVNDFQKGDIAEGYSVSREKKESFPLTVTSAQKNPTAFYLCASSIRRGDHQPQHFGDGTRLSIL.